This is a list of T cell receptor beta chains from one sample in a study of T cells expressing NK-cell markers. TCRdb processed the 5' RACE reads again and assigns one entry to each CDR3 protein, with no DNA. The sample features 400,000 or so distinct CDR3 sequences, with around 11% in its top ten. Sequencing input: blood T cells: a sorted CD56 or NKG2C T cell subset, CD4+ or CD8+ T cells, or bulk PBMC T cells (not recorded which). All receptors come from a woman aged 45-65 years in good health. Each CDR3 is given with its conserved first and last residue.

j_gene	v_gene	CDR3aa
TRBJ2-3	TRBV4-1	CASSQVGLAESTDTQYF
TRBJ2-5	TRBV29-1	CSTQGLAGTEETQYF
TRBJ1-5	TRBV12-3/TRBV12-4	CASRAGLSNQPQHF
TRBJ2-3	TRBV20-1	CSASERLRTSGKPWDTQYF
TRBJ2-1	TRBV6-5	CASSNLYNEQFF
TRBJ1-1	TRBV20-1	CSAPRTGSEAFF
TRBJ2-2	TRBV20-1	CSASQRGLGTGELFF
TRBJ1-1	TRBV20-1	CSASPGALGVQVAAFF
TRBJ1-1	TRBV6-5	CASNTPGEAFF
TRBJ2-2	TRBV2	CASRAGLAYTGELFF
TRBJ2-2	TRBV19	CASRERQYTGELFF